This entry describes one T cell receptor (beta chain). The antigen remains unidentified. Possible read error: a much larger clone is one base away. Building the TCR beta libraries relied on iRepertoire HTBI primers, and CDR3 regions underwent Arm-PCR. TCRdb re-called the multiplex PCR reads with MiXCR, one entry per CDR3 protein. The sample has roughly 560,000 distinct CDR3 sequences, about 16% seen once. The data belong to a study of regulatory T cells in long-lasting Graves disease. This CDR3 has 14 amino acids. Looked up from germline, CDR1 is SGHVS and CDR2 is FQNEAQ. Study outcomes and limitations: Exclusively peripheral blood, rather than thyroid tissue, was studied. TRBV28 was favored in persistent disease, as were TRBJ1-2 and TRBJ2-5.

Time point specified: newly diagnosed GD, antithyroid drugs for less than 3 months. PBMCs were the source of the RNA used for TCR sequencing. The data also belong to a second study, concerning T cells in Graves' hyperthyroidism and ophthalmopathy. That study reports: No progression to ophthalmopathy during 18 months of follow-up defined stable disease. It was a median around 6 months before onset that the model predicted ophthalmopathy.

Sequences were derived from peripheral blood mononuclear cells (PBMCs), sampled at new diagnosis, from a patient treated with antithyroid drugs. The rearrangement links TRBV7-8 to TRBJ1-5; no firm D call. This TCR came from a middle-aged woman with Graves disease. The CDR3 bases are TGTGCCAGCAGCATTGCAACGGGTGATCAGCCCCGGCATTTT. It encodes CASSIATGDQPRHF.